This entry features one TCR beta chain sequence. Its specificity is not known. PBMC libraries mostly used roughly 500 ng of input genomic DNA, with six replicates per sample. The method was immunoSEQ multiplex PCR; TCRdb's version includes in-frame clones alone and lacks a portion of them. The sample contains around 65,000 clones, 86% of which appear only once. The data originate from a study of neoadjuvant anti-PD-1 for oral cavity cancer. Study results and limitations: Non-responders to neoadjuvant nivolumab had significantly more clonal PBMC T cells than responders.

Stated time point: after neoadjuvant nivolumab, at surgical resection. Analysis of PBMCs was direct, with no culture step. The CDR3 length is 15 residues. Trimming removed 5 bases from V and 1 base from J, with 15 bases in between. Germline-derived CDR1 and CDR2 are SGHNT and YENEEA. This chain links TRBV11-3 with TRBJ2-7; possibly TRBD1 for D (7 bases). The sample here was PBMCs, taken after nivolumab (anti-PD-1) treatment. The TCR comes from a person aged 40 to 85 with oral cavity squamous cell carcinoma. CDR3 residues: CASSGRGTPSYEQYF. In DNA, the CDR3 is TGTGCCAGCAGCGGCAGGGGGACTCCTTCCTACGAGCAGTACTTC.